The T cell receptor beta chain described here comes from a study of CD8 T cells in ankylosing spondylitis. This clonotype was seen only a few times. Its antigen is unidentified. Study results and caveats: The clones that were linked to disease were reported to be significantly enriched in matched synovial fluid samples from ankylosing spondylitis patients. Ankylosing spondylitis blood appeared to be characterized by a TCR beta motif of eight highly homologous variants. As for the disease-linked clones, they showed a CD8+ phenotype and occurred at relatively low frequencies in peripheral blood.

Trimming took off 4 bases at V and 8 bases at J, with 16 bases between the two ends. The CDR3 sequence is 15 residues long. Looked up from germline, CDR1 is KGHDR and CDR2 is SFDVKD. TCRdb analysed the 5' RACE reads with MiXCR anew, one entry per CDR3 protein. The sample shows around 770,000 distinct CDR3 sequences, 10% to 15% of them seen only once. The chain joins TRBV24-1 to TRBJ1-4, with D uncertain. Sample: blood, either unsorted or a sorted T cell fraction (not recorded which). The clonotype comes from a male donor with ankylosing spondylitis. CDR3: CATSDPGIGNEKLFF. In DNA form, the CDR3 reads TGTGCCACCAGTGACCCCGGGATAGGGAACGAAAAACTGTTTTTT.